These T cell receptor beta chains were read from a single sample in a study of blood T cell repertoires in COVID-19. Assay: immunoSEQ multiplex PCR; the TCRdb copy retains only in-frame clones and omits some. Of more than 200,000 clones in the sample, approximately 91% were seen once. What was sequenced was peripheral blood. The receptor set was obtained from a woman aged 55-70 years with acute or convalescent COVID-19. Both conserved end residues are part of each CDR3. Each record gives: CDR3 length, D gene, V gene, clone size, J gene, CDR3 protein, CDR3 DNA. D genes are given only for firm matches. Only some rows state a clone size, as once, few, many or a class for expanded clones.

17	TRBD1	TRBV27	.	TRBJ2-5	CASSTRYSTGGRETQYF	TGTGCCAGCAGTACCCGTTACTCGACAGGGGGCAGGGAGACCCAGTACTTC
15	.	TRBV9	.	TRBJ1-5	CASSVGSSLNQPQHF	TGTGCCAGCAGCGTAGGATCGAGCCTCAATCAGCCCCAGCATTTT
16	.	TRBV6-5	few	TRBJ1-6	CASSYAESSYNSPLHF	TGTGCCAGCAGTTACGCGGAGAGCTCCTATAATTCACCCCTCCACTTT
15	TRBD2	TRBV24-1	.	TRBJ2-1	CATSVPGGDYNEQFF	TGTGCCACCAGTGTCCCTGGGGGGGATTACAATGAGCAGTTCTTC
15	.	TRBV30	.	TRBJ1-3	CAWSAGGRSGNTIYF	TGTGCCTGGAGTGCTGGGGGCCGCTCTGGAAACACCATATATTTT
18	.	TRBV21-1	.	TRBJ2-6	CASSKHRDRVSGANVLTF	TGTGCCAGCAGCAAACACCGGGACAGGGTGAGTGGGGCCAACGTCCTGACTTTC
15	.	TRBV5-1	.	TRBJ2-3	CASRPGTVPADTQYF	TGCGCCAGCCGCCCGGGAACGGTACCGGCAGATACGCAGTATTTT
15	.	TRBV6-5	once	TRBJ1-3	CASSLDSLSGNTIYF	TGTGCCAGCAGTCTTGACAGCCTCTCTGGAAACACCATATATTTT
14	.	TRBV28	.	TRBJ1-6	CASSWGGGNSPLHF	TGTGCCAGCAGTTGGGGGGGTGGCAATTCACCCCTCCACTTT
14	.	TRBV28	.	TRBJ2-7	CASSFRTVPGEQYF	TGTGCCAGCAGTTTTAGGACAGTCCCCGGCGAGCAGTACTTC
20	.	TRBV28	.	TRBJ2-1	CASSFVVGGAGEGLDNEQFF	TGTGCCAGCAGTTTCGTGGTGGGGGGGGCCGGGGAGGGCCTGGACAATGAGCAGTTCTTC
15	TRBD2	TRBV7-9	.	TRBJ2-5	CASSPPRGRAETQYF	TGTGCCAGCAGTCCCCCGAGAGGGAGGGCAGAGACCCAGTACTTC
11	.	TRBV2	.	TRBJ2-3	CASSVTFRGFF	TGTGCCAGCAGTGTGACCTTCAGGGGATTCTTT
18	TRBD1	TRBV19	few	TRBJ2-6	CASRYLGQGSSGANVLTF	TGTGCCAGTAGGTATCTGGGACAGGGGTCCTCTGGGGCCAACGTCCTGACTTTC
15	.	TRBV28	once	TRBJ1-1	CASYFAGAQATEAFF	TGTGCCAGTTACTTCGCGGGAGCACAAGCGACTGAAGCTTTCTTT
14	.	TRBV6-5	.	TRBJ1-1	CASSSGGLNTEAFF	TGTGCCAGCAGTTCGGGGGGTTTGAACACTGAAGCTTTCTTT
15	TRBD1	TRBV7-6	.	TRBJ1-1	CASSPGGSRRTEAFF	TGTGCCAGCAGCCCAGGGGGGTCTCGCAGGACTGAAGCTTTCTTT
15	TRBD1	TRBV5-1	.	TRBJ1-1	CASSPAGQGNTEAFF	TGCGCCAGCAGCCCCGCGGGACAGGGGAACACTGAAGCTTTCTTT
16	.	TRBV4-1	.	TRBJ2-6	CASSQERLTGANVLTF	TGCGCCAGCAGCCAAGAAAGACTGACTGGGGCCAACGTCCTGACTTTC
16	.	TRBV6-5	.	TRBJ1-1	CASSYSSGGLWTEAFF	TGTGCCAGCAGTTACTCGAGCGGGGGGCTTTGGACTGAAGCTTTCTTT
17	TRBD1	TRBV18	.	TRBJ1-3	CASSPVGTGHSGNTIYF	TGTGCCAGCTCACCAGTGGGGACAGGCCACTCTGGAAACACCATATATTTT
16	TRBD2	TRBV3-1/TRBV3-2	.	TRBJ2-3	CASSLRLAGQADTQYF	TGTGCCAGCAGCCTTCGACTAGCGGGGCAGGCAGATACGCAGTATTTT
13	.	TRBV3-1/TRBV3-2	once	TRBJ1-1	CASRKTVNTEAFF	TGTGCCAGCCGAAAGACAGTGAACACTGAAGCTTTCTTT
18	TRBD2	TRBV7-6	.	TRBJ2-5	CASSLNVAGGLLQETQYF	TGTGCCAGCAGCTTAAATGTAGCGGGGGGATTGCTACAAGAGACCCAGTACTTC
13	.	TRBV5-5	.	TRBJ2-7	CASSLGVGGEQYF	TGTGCCAGCAGCTTGGGGGTCGGCGGTGAGCAGTACTTC
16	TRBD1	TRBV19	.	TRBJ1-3	CASSISDRGSGNTIYF	TGTGCCAGTAGTATATCGGACAGGGGCTCTGGAAACACCATATATTTT
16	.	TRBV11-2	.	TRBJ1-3	CASSWEAGGSGNTIYF	TGTGCCAGCAGCTGGGAAGCAGGAGGGTCGGGAAACACCATATATTTT
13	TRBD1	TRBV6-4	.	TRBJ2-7	CASSGDSTYEQYF	TGTGCCAGCAGTGGGGACAGCACCTACGAGCAGTACTTC
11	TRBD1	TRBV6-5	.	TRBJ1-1	CMTGSRTEAFF	TGCATGACAGGGTCACGCACTGAAGCTTTCTTT
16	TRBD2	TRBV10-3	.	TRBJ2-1	CAISESGLAGGREQFF	TGTGCCATCAGTGAGTCGGGACTAGCGGGAGGGCGAGAGCAGTTCTTC
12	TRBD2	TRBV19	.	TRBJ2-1	CASSLTSGKQFF	TGTGCCAGTAGTTTGACTAGCGGTAAGCAGTTCTTC
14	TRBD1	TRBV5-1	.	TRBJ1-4	CASSLDGTDEKLFF	TGCGCCAGCAGCTTGGACGGGACAGATGAAAAACTGTTTTTT
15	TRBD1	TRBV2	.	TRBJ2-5	CASTAGGQPQETQYF	TGTGCCAGCACCGCAGGGGGCCAGCCTCAAGAGACCCAGTACTTC
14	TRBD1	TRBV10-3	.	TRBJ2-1	CVISRTGGNNEQFF	TGTGTCATCAGCCGGACAGGGGGTAACAATGAGCAGTTCTTC
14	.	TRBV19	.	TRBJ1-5	CASSPQGSSQPQHF	TGTGCCAGTAGCCCACAGGGTTCCAGCCAGCCCCAGCATTTT
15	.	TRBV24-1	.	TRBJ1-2	CATSDLPERMYGYTF	TGTGCCACCAGTGATTTGCCGGAGCGTATGTATGGCTACACCTTC